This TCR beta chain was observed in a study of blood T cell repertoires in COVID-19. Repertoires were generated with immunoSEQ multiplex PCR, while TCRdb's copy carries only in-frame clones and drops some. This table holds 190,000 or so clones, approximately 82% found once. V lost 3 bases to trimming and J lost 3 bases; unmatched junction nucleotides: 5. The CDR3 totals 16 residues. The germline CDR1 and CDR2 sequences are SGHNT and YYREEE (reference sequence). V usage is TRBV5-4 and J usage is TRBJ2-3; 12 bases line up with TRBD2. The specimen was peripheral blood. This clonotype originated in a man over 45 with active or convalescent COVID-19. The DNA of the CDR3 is TGTGCCAGCAGCTCAACTAGCGGGGGGCAAACAGATACGCAGTATTTT. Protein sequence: CASSSTSGGQTDTQYF.